This is a list of T cell receptor beta chains from one sample in a study of OX40 agonist ivuxolimab in advanced cancers. Profiled with immunoSEQ multiplex PCR; TCRdb holds only in-frame clones, not every one. The sample contains some 50,000 clones, around 86% of which appear only once. The input for sequencing was CD4+ or CD8+ T cells sorted from blood, taken in a trial of the OX40 agonist ivuxolimab. Receptors originate from an adult with an advanced solid tumor such as melanoma, head and neck, liver or kidney cancer. Each CDR3 is given with its conserved first and last residue. D genes are given only for firm matches. Clone size is stated in some rows and not others, as once, few, many or a class when expanded.

DNA: TGTGCCAGCAGTAAAGAGAAGGCAGGGACGGACTACACCTTC; CDR3: CASSKEKAGTDYTF; V: TRBV2; J: TRBJ1-2; size: NA; D: NA
DNA: TGTGCCAGCAGCTTAGCGAAAATGGTCAGGTGGGGGGGCTCCTACAATGAGCAGTTCTTC; CDR3: CASSLAKMVRWGGSYNEQFF; V: TRBV7-2; J: TRBJ2-1; size: NA; D: TRBD2
DNA: TGTGCCACCAGCAGAGATCCGGGGGCAACCCCTAACTATGGCTACACCTTC; CDR3: CATSRDPGATPNYGYTF; V: TRBV15; J: TRBJ1-2; size: once; D: NA
DNA: TGTGCCAGCAGCGCCTACAGGGGGCTTAATCAGCCCCAGCATTTT; CDR3: CASSAYRGLNQPQHF; V: TRBV11-3; J: TRBJ1-5; size: NA; D: TRBD1
DNA: TGCGCCAGCAGCGATTCCGGGACAGGGGTCGAAAAACTGTTTTTT; CDR3: CASSDSGTGVEKLFF; V: TRBV5-1; J: TRBJ1-4; size: few; D: TRBD1
DNA: TGTGCCAGCTCACCACCGTCCGGGTTACAGTTCTTC; CDR3: CASSPPSGLQFF; V: TRBV18; J: TRBJ2-1; size: NA; D: NA
DNA: TGCGCCAGCAGTTTAGGTACGGGGATCACTGAAGCTTTCTTT; CDR3: CASSLGTGITEAFF; V: TRBV5-1; J: TRBJ1-1; size: few; D: NA
DNA: TGTGCAGGGGGAAGGGCCAATTCACCCCTCCACTTT; CDR3: CAGGRANSPLHF; V: TRBV28; J: TRBJ1-6; size: NA; D: NA
DNA: TGTGCCAGCAGTGTTGTCGCTAATGAAAAACTGTTTTTT; CDR3: CASSVVANEKLFF; V: TRBV6-1; J: TRBJ1-4; size: NA; D: NA
DNA: TGTGCCAGCAGTCATACCACGGGCCCTACTTCCGAAGCTTTCTTT; CDR3: CASSHTTGPTSEAFF; V: TRBV6-5; J: TRBJ1-1; size: NA; D: NA
DNA: TGTGCCAGTAGTATTTCCAGGAACACTGAAGCTTTCTTT; CDR3: CASSISRNTEAFF; V: TRBV19; J: TRBJ1-1; size: few; D: NA
DNA: TGTGCCAGCAGCGTAGCTAGCGACAGGGGAAATTCACCCCTCCACTTT; CDR3: CASSVASDRGNSPLHF; V: TRBV9; J: TRBJ1-6; size: NA; D: TRBD1
DNA: TGTGCCAGCAGTGATTGGGGGAGTTACAATGAGCAGTTCTTC; CDR3: CASSDWGSYNEQFF; V: TRBV25-1; J: TRBJ2-1; size: NA; D: NA
DNA: TGTGCCAGCAGTTACTTTAAGCGGACCGGTACCCTCGAGCAGTACTTC; CDR3: CASSYFKRTGTLEQYF; V: TRBV6-5; J: TRBJ2-7; size: NA; D: NA
DNA: TGTGCCAGCAGTTTATTCGGGACAGAGCAAGAGACCCAGTACTTC; CDR3: CASSLFGTEQETQYF; V: TRBV28; J: TRBJ2-5; size: NA; D: TRBD1
DNA: TGTGCCAGCAGCCTCCACGCGGGACAGGAGGTTGGCTACACCTTC; CDR3: CASSLHAGQEVGYTF; V: TRBV4-2; J: TRBJ1-2; size: NA; D: TRBD1
DNA: TGTGCCAGCAGTGAAAGGAACCCCTATGGCTACACCTTC; CDR3: CASSERNPYGYTF; V: TRBV2; J: TRBJ1-2; size: NA; D: NA
DNA: TGTGCCAGCAGTCCACAGGGAGGAATCTCCTACGAGCAGTACTTC; CDR3: CASSPQGGISYEQYF; V: TRBV6-6; J: TRBJ2-7; size: once; D: NA
DNA: TGTGCCAGCAGTGAAGATGGGACAGGGGCGACCACTGAAGCTTTCTTT; CDR3: CASSEDGTGATTEAFF; V: TRBV6-1; J: TRBJ1-1; size: NA; D: TRBD1
DNA: TGTGCCAGCAGCTTGAGTCTGGGCCCGAACACTGAAGCTTTCTTT; CDR3: CASSLSLGPNTEAFF; V: TRBV7-9; J: TRBJ1-1; size: NA; D: NA
DNA: TGTGCCAGCTCACCATACGGGTCCGGGGAGCTGTTTTTT; CDR3: CASSPYGSGELFF; V: TRBV18; J: TRBJ2-2; size: NA; D: NA
DNA: TGTGCCAGCAGCTCTCAAGAGGGCCGGGAAAAACTGTTCTTT; CDR3: CASSSQEGREKLFF; V: TRBV7-9; J: TRBJ1-4; size: once; D: NA
DNA: TGTGCCAGCAGTTTCCGAGCCCGCATGAACACTGAAGCTTTCTTT; CDR3: CASSFRARMNTEAFF; V: TRBV6-5; J: TRBJ1-1; size: NA; D: NA
DNA: TGCAGTGCTCCCCGAGGAGAGACCCAGTACTTC; CDR3: CSAPRGETQYF; V: TRBV20-1; J: TRBJ2-5; size: NA; D: NA
DNA: TGTGCCAGCAGCTGGACCTTGGCCAATCAGCCCCAGCATTTT; CDR3: CASSWTLANQPQHF; V: TRBV5-5; J: TRBJ1-5; size: NA; D: NA
DNA: TGTGCCAGCAGCTTGGGTTGGGACAGGCCCTATGGCTACACCTTC; CDR3: CASSLGWDRPYGYTF; V: TRBV5-6; J: TRBJ1-2; size: NA; D: TRBD1
DNA: TGTGCCAGCAGCTTAGTAGGGGACAGGATCACCGGGGAGCTGTTTTTT; CDR3: CASSLVGDRITGELFF; V: TRBV7-9; J: TRBJ2-2; size: few; D: TRBD1
DNA: TGTGCCAGCAGTGGACCAGGGGACGAGCAGTACTTC; CDR3: CASSGPGDEQYF; V: TRBV2; J: TRBJ2-7; size: NA; D: NA
DNA: TGTGCCAGCACTGGGACAGGGGTTTTGAATGAGCAGTTCTTC; CDR3: CASTGTGVLNEQFF; V: TRBV2; J: TRBJ2-1; size: NA; D: TRBD1
DNA: TGTGCCAGCAGTTACGGTAGGAAGGCAGATACGCAGTATTTT; CDR3: CASSYGRKADTQYF; V: TRBV6-6; J: TRBJ2-3; size: NA; D: NA
DNA: TGTGCCAGCAGCTTAGTGGGTTCAGGTAGCAATCAGCCCCAGCATTTT; CDR3: CASSLVGSGSNQPQHF; V: TRBV7-9; J: TRBJ1-5; size: NA; D: NA
DNA: TGTGCCAGCAGCCCGGGGACGCTGGGTCGGGGCAAAAACATTCAGTACTTC; CDR3: CASSPGTLGRGKNIQYF; V: TRBV7-9; J: TRBJ2-4; size: NA; D: NA
DNA: TGTGCCAGCAGGATACAGGAAACTGGGCTGTTTTTT; CDR3: CASRIQETGLFF; V: TRBV28; J: TRBJ2-2; size: NA; D: NA
DNA: TGTGCCAGCAGCTTCTTCGCGGGGTCCTACAATGAGCAGTTCTTC; CDR3: CASSFFAGSYNEQFF; V: TRBV5-5; J: TRBJ2-1; size: NA; D: NA
DNA: TGTGCCAGCAGCCTAAACAGGGACTATGGCTACACCTTC; CDR3: CASSLNRDYGYTF; V: TRBV14; J: TRBJ1-2; size: once; D: NA
DNA: TGTGCCAGCAGCTATTCGGGGGGGCAGCGGTATGGCTACACCTTC; CDR3: CASSYSGGQRYGYTF; V: TRBV11-2; J: TRBJ1-2; size: NA; D: NA
DNA: TGTGCCAGCCAGGCGCTTTCCTATGGCTACACCTTC; CDR3: CASQALSYGYTF; V: TRBV28; J: TRBJ1-2; size: NA; D: NA
DNA: TGCGCCAGCAGTGATCCGGGGAGGACGGGCACAGATACGCAGTATTTT; CDR3: CASSDPGRTGTDTQYF; V: TRBV10-1; J: TRBJ2-3; size: NA; D: NA
DNA: TGTGCCAGCTCTGGGTGGGATTACAATGAGCAGTTCTTC; CDR3: CASSGWDYNEQFF; V: TRBV7-9; J: TRBJ2-1; size: NA; D: NA
DNA: TGTGCCAGCAGTTACGGGCAGAGCTACACAGATACGCAGTATTTT; CDR3: CASSYGQSYTDTQYF; V: TRBV6-6; J: TRBJ2-3; size: NA; D: NA
DNA: TGTGCCAGCAGCACGACACCCTCCTACGAGCAGTACTTC; CDR3: CASSTTPSYEQYF; V: TRBV7-9; J: TRBJ2-7; size: few; D: NA
DNA: TGTGCCAGCAGCTTATCGTTTGCAGGGAAAAAACTGTTTTTT; CDR3: CASSLSFAGKKLFF; V: TRBV7-2; J: TRBJ1-4; size: NA; D: NA